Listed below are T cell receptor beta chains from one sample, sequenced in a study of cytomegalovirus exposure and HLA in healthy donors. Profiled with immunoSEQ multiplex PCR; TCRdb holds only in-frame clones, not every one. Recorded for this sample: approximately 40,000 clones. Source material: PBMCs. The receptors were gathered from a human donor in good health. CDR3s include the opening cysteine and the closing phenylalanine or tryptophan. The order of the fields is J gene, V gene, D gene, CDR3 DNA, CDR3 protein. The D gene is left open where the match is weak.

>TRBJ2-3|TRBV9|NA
TGTGCCAGCAGCGTACAGGGCACAGATACGCAGTATTTT
CASSVQGTDTQYF
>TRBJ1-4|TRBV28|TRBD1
TGTGCCAGCAGTTTAACAGGGGGCGCGGAAAAACTGTTTTTT
CASSLTGGAEKLFF
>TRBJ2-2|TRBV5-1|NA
TGCGCCAGCAGCTTGAGGCCGGGGGACCCCGGGGAGCTGTTTTTT
CASSLRPGDPGELFF
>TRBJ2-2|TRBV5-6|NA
TGTGCCAGCAGCTTGACAGGGAGGGCCGGGGAGCTGTTTTTT
CASSLTGRAGELFF
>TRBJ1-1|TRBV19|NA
TGTGCCAGTAGTATAGACCCCGGGAGGCGGGACACTGAAGCTTTCTTT
CASSIDPGRRDTEAFF
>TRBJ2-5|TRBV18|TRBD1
TGTGCCAGCTCACCACGCGGTCCCTCGCCCACCCTCGGGACAGGGACGAGGGAGACCCAGTACTTC
CASSPRGPSPTLGTGTRETQYF
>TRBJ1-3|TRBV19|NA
TGTGCCAGTAGTGCGTTAAACCGGGAAAGGGCTGGAAACACCATATATTTT
CASSALNRERAGNTIYF
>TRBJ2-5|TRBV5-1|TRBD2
TGCGCCAGCAGCACCCTTACTAGCGGGGGGGCTGAGACCCAGTACTTC
CASSTLTSGGAETQYF
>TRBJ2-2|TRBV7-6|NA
TGTGCCAGCAGCTTAGATCCAGCGACCGGGGAGCTGTTTTTT
CASSLDPATGELFF
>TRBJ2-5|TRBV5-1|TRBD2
TGCGCCAGCAGCACCCTTACTAGCGGGGGGGCTGAGAACCAGTACTTC
CASSTLTSGGAENQYF
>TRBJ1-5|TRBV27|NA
TGTGCCAGCAGTTTATCAGGGGTCGGTCAGCCCCAGCATTTT
CASSLSGVGQPQHF
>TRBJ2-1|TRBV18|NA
TGTGCCAGCTCACCGGGGCAGGGTAACCGAGATGAGCAGTTCTTC
CASSPGQGNRDEQFF
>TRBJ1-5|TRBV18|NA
TGTGCCAGCTCACCAAGCGCAGACAATCAGCCCCAGCATTTT
CASSPSADNQPQHF
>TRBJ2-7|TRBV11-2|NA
TGTGCCAGCAGCGGGGTCGGCAGGGATCCTAACTACGAGCAGTACTTC
CASSGVGRDPNYEQYF
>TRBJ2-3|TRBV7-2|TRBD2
TGTGCCAGCAGCTTACCTCGAGCGGGGGGTATCGATACGCAGTATTTT
CASSLPRAGGIDTQYF
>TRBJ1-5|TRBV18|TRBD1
TGTGCCAGCTCTTGGACAGGGAGACAGCACCAGCATTTT
CASSWTGRQHQHF
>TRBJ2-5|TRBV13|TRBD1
TGTGCCAGCAGTCACGCCGACAGGGGACAAGAGACCCAGTACTTC
CASSHADRGQETQYF
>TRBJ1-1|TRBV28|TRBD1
TGTGCCAGCAGTTCAGGCTCCCGGACAGGGAGGTCTGAAGCTTTCTTT
CASSSGSRTGRSEAFF
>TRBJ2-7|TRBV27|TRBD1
TGTGCCAGCAGCTTGGACAGGGTCCACGAGCAGTACTTC
CASSLDRVHEQYF
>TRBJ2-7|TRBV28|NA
TGTGCCAGCAGTTTATCGCCAGGTACCTACGAGCAGTACTTC
CASSLSPGTYEQYF
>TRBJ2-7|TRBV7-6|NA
TGTGCCAGCAGCTTAACAGGGACGTTGGGGGAGCAGTACTTC
CASSLTGTLGEQYF
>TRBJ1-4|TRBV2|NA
TGTGCCAGCAGGGACAGAGGATATGAAAAACTGTTTTTT
CASRDRGYEKLFF
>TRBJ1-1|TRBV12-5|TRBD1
TGTGCTAGTGGTCCACCGTCGACAGGGAGTAGCGCTGAAGCTTTCTTT
CASGPPSTGSSAEAFF
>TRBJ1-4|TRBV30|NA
TGTGCCGGGAGTGAGGTCGGACTAACTAATGAAAAACTGTTTTTT
CAGSEVGLTNEKLFF
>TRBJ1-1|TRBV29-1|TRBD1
TGCAGCGTCCGGACAGGAACTCAGAACACTGAAGCTTTCTTT
CSVRTGTQNTEAFF
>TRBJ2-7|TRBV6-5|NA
TGTGCCAGCAGTTACTATGCAGGCTACGAGCAGTACTTC
CASSYYAGYEQYF
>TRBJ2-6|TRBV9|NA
TGTGCCAGCAGCCCCGCCGAGGGTATGGCTGGGGCCAACGTCCTGACTTTC
CASSPAEGMAGANVLTF
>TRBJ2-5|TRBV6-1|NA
TGTGCCAGCAGTGAAGAAGTCAGTATTTGGGGCGAGACCCAGTACTTC
CASSEEVSIWGETQYF
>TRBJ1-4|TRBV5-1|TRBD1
TGCGCCAGCAGCTCGGGACAGGGGAACCGTCCCAATGAAAAACTGTTTTTT
CASSSGQGNRPNEKLFF